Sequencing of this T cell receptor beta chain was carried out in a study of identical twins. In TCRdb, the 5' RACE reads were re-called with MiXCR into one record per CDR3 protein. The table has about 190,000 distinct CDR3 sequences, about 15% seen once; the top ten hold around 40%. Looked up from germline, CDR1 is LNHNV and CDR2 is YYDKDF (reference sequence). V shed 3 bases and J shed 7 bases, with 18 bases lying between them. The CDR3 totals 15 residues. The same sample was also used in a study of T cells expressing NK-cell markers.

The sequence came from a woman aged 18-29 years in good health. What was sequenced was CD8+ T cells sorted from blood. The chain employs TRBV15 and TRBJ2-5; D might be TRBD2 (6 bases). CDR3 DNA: TGTGCCACCAGCAGCGATACTAGGCCGGAGGGGACCCAGTACTTC. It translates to CATSSDTRPEGTQYF.